The 2 T cell receptor beta chains below were found in one sample sequenced in a study of shared clonotypes between healthy human individuals. Here immunoSEQ multiplex PCR was the method, and the copy in TCRdb shows in-frame clones only, minus some. The data contain about 2.4 million clones, approximately 94% of them singletons. The sequencing sample was made of naive CD4+ T cells from PBMCs. The subset is: CD45RA+ positively selected. These receptors were taken from a man between 18 and 35 years old in good health. Some clones in this sample may be carry-over from other donors' samples.

This chain connects TRBV2 to TRBJ1-5; the D gene is possibly TRBD1 (5 bases). Trimming pared 2 bases from V and 6 bases from J, leaving 17 bases between. Germline CDR1 SNHLY, CDR2 FYNNEI. The CDR3 is 16 amino acids. CDR3 residues: CASSELGEGLSQPQHF. In DNA form, the CDR3 reads TGTGCCAGCAGTGAATTGGGGGAGGGTTTAAGTCAGCCCCAGCATTTT.

The rearrangement links TRBV28 to TRBJ1-5, with TRBD1 as a possible D gene (6 bases). V lost 2 bases and J 6 bases, leaving 14 bases between the germline ends. Germline V gene lookup returns CDR1 MDHEN and CDR2 SYDVKM. CDR3 length equals 15 residues. The CDR3 loop reads CASSLRGGVAQPQHF. CDR3 DNA: TGTGCCAGCAGTTTAAGGGGGGGGGTTGCTCAGCCCCAGCATTTT.